This T cell receptor beta chain was sequenced in a study of blood T cells in healthy people across ages (dated by TCRdb to the mid-2010s). Notes on the research overall: Template switching captured roughly one uniquely barcoded TCR beta cDNA molecule per two T cells in model experiments. The study measured age-related changes in TCR beta repertoire diversity using deep sequencing normalized with unique cDNA molecular identifiers. Using the same blood draw, the study looked at two additional independent replicas of 1 million unique cDNA reads for two donors, one aged 18 to 29 and the other aged 80 or older. The donors were split into four age groups: young (average about 16 years), middle-aged (around 40), aged (roughly 65) and long-lived (approximately 89).

Here is what the overall study found, with its caveats: Total diversity estimates from one million sequenced T cells were considered lower bounds and underestimates. Compared with the aged group, more naive CD4+ T cells, fewer expanded clones and increased TCR diversity were shown by the long-lived group, suggesting age selection. Donor CMV infection status was unknown, potentially confounding age-related changes in expanded clonotypes. Observed TCR beta diversity correlated strongly with the percentage of naive T cells measured by flow cytometry. Since profiling was done on bulk unsorted PBMCs, naive and antigen-experienced compartments could not be conclusively compared. As age increased, observed TCR beta diversity per million T cells dropped in a roughly linear way, and a significant reduction was already evident by age around 41.

Receptors were amplified or captured by 5' RACE. Instrument used: Illumina HiSeq 2500. A second roughly 6 to 11 cycle PCR used a sample-barcoded 5' primer and a J-beta primer mix. Each TCR beta cDNA molecule received a unique molecular identifier from a template-switch 5' adaptor carrying 12 random nucleotides. Each sample yielded at least 2.5 million CDR3-containing paired-end reads. First-strand cDNA was synthesized from all RNA with the Mint cDNA synthesis kit, primed by a TRBC-specific oligonucleotide. After uracil-DNA glycosylase treatment, a first 18-cycle PCR used universal primers M1SS and BC2_uni_R on all cDNA. Per the source publication's procedure: For normalization, 1 million high-quality reads were randomly selected from each sample, with every read carrying a distinct molecular identifier. Reads sharing molecular identifiers were discarded rather than binned into consensus sequences. MiTCR, set to a Q25 quality threshold and the strictest error-elimination algorithm, was used for CDR3 identification, clonotype clustering and error correction. A nonparametric unseen species model with Euler transformation was used to estimate lower-bound total TCR beta diversity. The raw public reads went through TCRdb reprocessing: fastp at Q25, MiXCR clone calling, in-frame beta chains kept. Entries are consolidated by CDR3 protein sequence, retaining the most common genes and DNA. The V and J calls were not made by the authors but by TCRdb's processing. In this sample the table shows approximately 760,000 distinct CDR3 sequences, 25% of which occur a single time. The ten largest clonotypes hold roughly a tenth of the sample.

Trimming at the junction amounts to 4 bases on V and 6 bases on J, and the germline ends lie 13 bases apart. The germline V gene supplies CDR1 SGHRS and CDR2 YFSETQ. Including cysteine and phenylalanine, the CDR3 has 13 amino acids. The retained sequence is limited to the CDR3, 39 bases, with the frame set at the first base. The roughly 38 donors, aged 6 to 90 years, were systemically healthy Caucasian individuals from Russia. Each donor gave approximately 9.3 milliliters of peripheral blood, collected into EDTA-treated Vacutainer tubes. Ficoll-Paque density-gradient centrifugation was used to isolate PBMCs, with at least 7 million obtained per sample. Trizol reagent was used to extract total RNA from the PBMCs, yielding at least 6 micrograms per sample. For every donor, an aliquot of PBMCs went through flow cytometry to measure the percentages of naive CD45RAhigh/CD27high T cells. A word on this clonotype: Its binding antigen is unknown. No much larger clonotype is one base removed from it; base qualities were not supplied.

This sample was shared with a second study, whose subject was T cells of mothers and their children. As the second publication notes: The donors were nine systemically healthy Caucasian individuals, made up of three mothers and their six children. cDNA synthesis consumed the entire amount of extracted RNA, loaded at 1.5 ug RNA in each 15 ul reaction. In the second PCR, sample barcodes and 2-4 random nucleotides were introduced via the M1S primer. Each mother yielded over 10 million TCR beta CDR3 reads and each child 3 million to 3.5 million reads. TCR recombination output is similarly shaped by thymic selection in related and unrelated pairs, with a minor effect exerted by inherited differences. Related mother-child pairs always showed normalized repertoire overlap that was slightly higher than in unrelated mother-child pairs, though the difference was never significant. Persistent microchimeric T cell clones were not detected, at a sensitivity of 85 to 100 clones per million clonotypes. In the study, deep NGS was used to compare the TCR beta repertoires of mothers and children, and features distinguishing related mother-child pairs from unrelated individuals were sought. The mean age was about 40 +/- 4 years for the mothers and approximately 11 +/- 4 years for the children. After adapters were ligated using NEBNext reagents, the libraries underwent 100+100 nt paired-end sequencing on an Illumina HiSeq 2000. Mother and child libraries were prepared a month apart and sequenced in separate runs to prevent cross-contamination. Between about 500,000 and 2,300,000 distinct TCR beta clonotypes were identified per donor. Naive TCR beta clonotypes were estimated from low-frequency clonotypes matched to each donor's FACS-determined naive share, without sorting.

The sample comprised blood. Recombination connected TRBV5-1 to TRBJ1-2, with the D gene not confidently named. The receptor was isolated from a boy younger than 18 in good health. The DNA reads TGCGCCAGCAGCCCCGGAGGAGGACATGGCTACACCTTC. This gives the protein CASSPGGGHGYTF.